Listed below are T cell receptor beta chains from one sample, sequenced in a study of blood T cell repertoires in COVID-19. Data came from immunoSEQ multiplex PCR; TCRdb stores just in-frame clones and leaves some out. Among 200,000 to 250,000 clones listed, roughly four fifths were seen once. Sequencing was carried out using peripheral blood. The receptors were sampled from a woman older than 75 with acute or convalescent COVID-19. Each CDR3 is given without its conserved first and last residue. The order of the fields is J gene, V gene, CDR3 protein.

>TRBJ2-5|TRBV11-2
ASSLARALTPEETQY
>TRBJ2-1|TRBV5-1
ASSTRAGRGGNEQF
>TRBJ1-2|TRBV4-1
ASSQAPGTGLYGYT
>TRBJ2-3|TRBV11-3
ASSGGATDTQY
>TRBJ2-7|TRBV2
ASRSMGLTSGRGLGYEQY
>TRBJ1-6|TRBV7-2
ASSQGQVNNSPLH
>TRBJ2-5|TRBV5-4
ASSDTQETQY
>TRBJ1-5|TRBV2
ASTRQGPNQPQH
>TRBJ1-3|TRBV28
ASSFLGPRRDTIY
>TRBJ2-3|TRBV6-2/TRBV6-3
ASSHEMRTSGDTVTDTQY
>TRBJ2-2|TRBV4-3
ASSQGPNTGELF
>TRBJ1-5|TRBV15
ATSTHRGSSNQPQH
>TRBJ2-7|TRBV19
ASSITSGRVHEQY
>TRBJ1-2|TRBV28
ASSRGQVVQYGYT
>TRBJ1-1|TRBV4-1
ASSLRQGQGLKAF
>TRBJ2-7|TRBV18
ASSPTPQGSYEQY
>TRBJ2-2|TRBV7-3
ASSSTGRTGELF
>TRBJ2-2|TRBV18
ASSPRAGVETGELF
>TRBJ2-7|TRBV5-4
ASSLNYPYEQY
>TRBJ1-2|TRBV4-1
ASSRETGGTAYGYT
>TRBJ2-2|TRBV5-1
ASSPRRGVGTGELF
>TRBJ2-3|TRBV5-5
ASSLSPLAGVDTQY
>TRBJ1-4|TRBV6-5
ATSRDRRNEKLF
>TRBJ1-1|TRBV28
ASSLSAGKDTEAF
>TRBJ2-2|TRBV29-1
SVVIAGNTGELF
>TRBJ1-1|TRBV7-8
ASSLGPFSTEAF
>TRBJ1-3|TRBV5-6
ASSFAAGNTIY
>TRBJ1-2|TRBV10-1
ASGEHGYT
>TRBJ1-2|TRBV3-1/TRBV3-2
ASSQRGQASGYT
>TRBJ1-2|TRBV6-5
ASSYSSTGSGYT
>TRBJ1-4|TRBV19
ASSRQFATNEKLF
>TRBJ1-4|TRBV27
ASSPRQGLAEKLF
>TRBJ2-3|TRBV19
ASSTPRITDTQY
>TRBJ1-5|TRBV3-1/TRBV3-2
ASSQEGLLGPQH
>TRBJ2-3|TRBV11-3
ASSPGVSTDTQY
>TRBJ2-4|TRBV21-1
ASSKSGQGGRTKNIQY
>TRBJ2-1|TRBV5-1
ASRERSDNEQF
>TRBJ1-2|TRBV5-6
ASSLEGARINGYT
>TRBJ2-3|TRBV9
ASSPSGGLVVEDTQY
>TRBJ2-1|TRBV28
ASSLSGGSYNEQF
>TRBJ1-2|TRBV28
ASSLITAGDRDPRGYGYT
>TRBJ1-2|TRBV7-8
ASSRDKANYGYT
>TRBJ1-1|TRBV7-9
ASSLGQGAGAF
>TRBJ2-1|TRBV5-4
ASSSGLAGTLTDNEQF
>TRBJ2-2|TRBV2
ASSDQVVTGELF
>TRBJ2-7|TRBV5-3
ARSDPERGDYEQY
>TRBJ1-6|TRBV5-8
ASSWGQAGETLH
>TRBJ2-1|TRBV12-3/TRBV12-4
ASRTRTENEQF
>TRBJ1-2|TRBV7-9
ASSYTGTGDYT
>TRBJ1-2|TRBV5-5
ASSLRGNYGYT
>TRBJ1-3|TRBV5-5
ASSPRWTDSATSGNTIY
>TRBJ1-2|TRBV19
ASSILLGFDPTRGYGYT
>TRBJ2-1|TRBV28
ASSEAGGVGYNEQF
>TRBJ2-5|TRBV5-4
ASSLAGNQETQY
>TRBJ2-2|TRBV7-8
ASSRQGANTGELF
>TRBJ2-1|TRBV5-5
ASSPPTALSYNEQF